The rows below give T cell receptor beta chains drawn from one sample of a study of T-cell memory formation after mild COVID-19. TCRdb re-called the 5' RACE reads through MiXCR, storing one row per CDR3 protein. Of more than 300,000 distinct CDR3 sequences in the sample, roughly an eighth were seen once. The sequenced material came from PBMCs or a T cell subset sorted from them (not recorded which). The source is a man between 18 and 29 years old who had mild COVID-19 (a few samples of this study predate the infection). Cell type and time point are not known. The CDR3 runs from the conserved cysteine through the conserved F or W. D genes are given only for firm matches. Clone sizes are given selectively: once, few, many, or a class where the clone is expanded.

TGTGCCAGCAGCTCGACAGGGTGGGGAGCCAAAAACATTCAGTACTTC,CASSSTGWGAKNIQYF,once,TRBJ2-4,TRBV7-8,TRBD1
TGCGCCAGCAGCCAAGAAACTTTGGGAGTTTATAGCAATCAGCCCCAGCATTTT,CASSQETLGVYSNQPQHF,NA,TRBJ1-5,TRBV4-1,NA
TGTGCCAGCAGTTCGTCTATAAGCGGCGGCTACACCTTC,CASSSSISGGYTF,NA,TRBJ1-2,TRBV6-5,NA
TGCGCCAGCAGCCCCTGGACAGGAAGCTCCTACGAGCAGTACTTC,CASSPWTGSSYEQYF,few,TRBJ2-7,TRBV5-1,TRBD1
TGTGCCAGCAGCCCAAGCTCGGGGGGATCCGAGACCCAGTACTTC,CASSPSSGGSETQYF,few,TRBJ2-5,TRBV7-2,TRBD2
TGCGCCAGCAGCCGTGACGCTAACGGGGAGCTGTTTTTT,CASSRDANGELFF,many,TRBJ2-2,TRBV5-1,NA
TGCGCCAGCAGCCCAGGGGGTGTCGGGGAGCTGTTTTTT,CASSPGGVGELFF,few,TRBJ2-2,TRBV4-1,TRBD1
TGTGCCAGCAGGACCTTCAGCTCCTACAATGAGCAGTTCTTC,CASRTFSSYNEQFF,many,TRBJ2-1,TRBV5-5,NA
TGTGCCAGTAGGATCGACTCAGGAATCACAGATACGCAGTATTTT,CASRIDSGITDTQYF,NA,TRBJ2-3,TRBV19,NA
TGCAGTGCTAGACCGTCCGGGGTCGAGACCCAGTACTTC,CSARPSGVETQYF,NA,TRBJ2-5,TRBV20-1,NA
TGTGCCATCAGTAAGGTTGGCACTGAAGCTTTCTTT,CAISKVGTEAFF,NA,TRBJ1-1,TRBV10-3,NA
TGTGCCAGCTCACCGGGGACAGCCAGCAATCAGCCCCAGCATTTT,CASSPGTASNQPQHF,NA,TRBJ1-5,TRBV18,TRBD1
TGTGCCAGCAGCTGGGGGACCACAGATACGCAGTATTTT,CASSWGTTDTQYF,NA,TRBJ2-3,TRBV5-6,NA
TGTGCCAGCAGCCCCAGGACTAGCGGGGGGCCCTGGACCCAGTACTTC,CASSPRTSGGPWTQYF,many,TRBJ2-5,TRBV7-2,TRBD2
TGTGCCAGCTCACCAAAGTCGGAGACTGAAGCTTTCTTT,CASSPKSETEAFF,NA,TRBJ1-1,TRBV18,NA
TGTGCCAGCAGCTTGTCGCCCGGAGCCTACGAGCAGTACTTC,CASSLSPGAYEQYF,NA,TRBJ2-7,TRBV5-4,NA
TGTGCCAGCAGCCTTCCCGGCGTCGGGGCGGAGACCCAGTACTTC,CASSLPGVGAETQYF,few,TRBJ2-5,TRBV3-1,NA
TGCGCCAGCAGCCAAGATGTAAGAGAAAATACGCAGTATTTT,CASSQDVRENTQYF,NA,TRBJ2-3,TRBV4-3,NA
TGTGCCACCAGCAGAGGACAGCGCAGTATTAACACCGGGGAGCTGTTTTTT,CATSRGQRSINTGELFF,NA,TRBJ2-2,TRBV15,NA
TGTGCCAGCAGCTTAACCCATGAGAGCAATCAGCCCCAGCATTTT,CASSLTHESNQPQHF,NA,TRBJ1-5,TRBV7-2,NA
TGTGCCAGCAGTTACTCACTAGCGGGGGGCCAGCAGTACTTC,CASSYSLAGGQQYF,few,TRBJ2-7,TRBV6-5,TRBD2
TGTGCCAGCAGCCAAACCGAGGGGGTTGGGCAGTACTTC,CASSQTEGVGQYF,many,TRBJ2-7,TRBV11-2,NA
TGTGCCAGCAGGGCCCTGGGTACGGGGGGGGCCATAGATACGCAGTATTTT,CASRALGTGGAIDTQYF,NA,TRBJ2-3,TRBV2,TRBD2
TGTGCCAGCAGTTTCGGGACAGCCTACGAGCAGTACTTC,CASSFGTAYEQYF,many,TRBJ2-7,TRBV27,TRBD1
TGTGCCAGCAGCTCCGATAGCGGGGGGGCGTGGAATGAGCAGTTCTTC,CASSSDSGGAWNEQFF,few,TRBJ2-1,TRBV7-2,TRBD2
TGTGCCAGCAGCTTATGGGGCAGTGGTGGAAACACCATATATTTT,CASSLWGSGGNTIYF,NA,TRBJ1-3,TRBV7-2,NA
TGTGCCAGCAGCCCCATGGACGTCACAGATACGCAGTATTTT,CASSPMDVTDTQYF,NA,TRBJ2-3,TRBV7-2,NA
TGCAGCGTGCAGGGGTTGGATACGCAGTATTTT,CSVQGLDTQYF,few,TRBJ2-3,TRBV29-1,NA
TGCAGCGTTACCCCCGGACAGTCCTACGAGCAGTACTTC,CSVTPGQSYEQYF,NA,TRBJ2-7,TRBV29-1,NA
TGCAGTGCTAGGTCCGGGACACTTCGTGAGGAGCAGTACTTC,CSARSGTLREEQYF,many,TRBJ2-7,TRBV20-1,NA
TGTGCCAGCAGTCCTCGGACAGGGTATGGCTACACCTTC,CASSPRTGYGYTF,few,TRBJ1-2,TRBV6-6,TRBD1
TGTGCCAGCAGCTCAAGACAGGGAAGTAGGACTGAAGCTTTCTTT,CASSSRQGSRTEAFF,few,TRBJ1-1,TRBV7-9,TRBD1
TGCGCCAGCAGTCTAGCGGGGACCTCCTACAATGAGCAGTTCTTC,CASSLAGTSYNEQFF,few,TRBJ2-1,TRBV4-1,TRBD2
TGTGCCAGCAGTTTTAGGGGGATTTCTGGCTACACCTTC,CASSFRGISGYTF,NA,TRBJ1-2,TRBV12-3/TRBV12-4,NA
TGTGCCAGCTCACCACCCGCGACTAAAGAGACCCAGTACTTC,CASSPPATKETQYF,few,TRBJ2-5,TRBV18,NA
TGTGCCATCAGTAGGACTAGCGGGGGGGCCGCGTATGAGCAGTTCTTC,CAISRTSGGAAYEQFF,many,TRBJ2-1,TRBV10-3,TRBD2
TGTGCCAGCGGTAAGCGGGACACTGCTGGCTACACCTTC,CASGKRDTAGYTF,few,TRBJ1-2,TRBV27,NA
TGTGCCAGCGGACCCCGACTAGTTTCCACAGATACGCAGTATTTT,CASGPRLVSTDTQYF,few,TRBJ2-3,TRBV7-9,NA
TGCGCCAGCAGCTCATCTCAGGGGACTGGAAACACCATATATTTT,CASSSSQGTGNTIYF,few,TRBJ1-3,TRBV5-1,NA
TGTGCCAGCAGTTCGGGCGCGCGGGGCGATGAGACCCAGTACTTC,CASSSGARGDETQYF,few,TRBJ2-5,TRBV7-6,NA
TGTGCCAGCAGCACCCGGGGACAGTCCGAGATCTACGAGCAGTACTTC,CASSTRGQSEIYEQYF,NA,TRBJ2-7,TRBV7-9,TRBD1